The present T cell receptor beta chain was sequenced within a study of T cell changes during pregnancy in multiple sclerosis. Generated by immunoSEQ multiplex PCR, the TCRdb table keeps only in-frame clones and is missing some. The sample has about 17,000 clones; roughly 84% are singletons. Looked up from germline, CDR1 is SGDLS and CDR2 is YYNGEE. CDR3 length equals 13 residues. Concerning this clone itself: One junction end disagrees with the germline gene, perhaps due to a read error.

This chain joins TRBV9 and TRBJ2-2; a possible D gene is TRBD2 (5 bases). This TCR was recovered from a female donor with multiple sclerosis, enrolled in a pregnancy study. The source was CD8+ T cells from peripheral blood mononuclear cells, collected after pregnancy. The CDR3: CASSVAYTGELFF. The CDR3 DNA sequence: TGTGCCAGTAGCGTGGCCTACACCGGGGAGCTGTTTTTT.